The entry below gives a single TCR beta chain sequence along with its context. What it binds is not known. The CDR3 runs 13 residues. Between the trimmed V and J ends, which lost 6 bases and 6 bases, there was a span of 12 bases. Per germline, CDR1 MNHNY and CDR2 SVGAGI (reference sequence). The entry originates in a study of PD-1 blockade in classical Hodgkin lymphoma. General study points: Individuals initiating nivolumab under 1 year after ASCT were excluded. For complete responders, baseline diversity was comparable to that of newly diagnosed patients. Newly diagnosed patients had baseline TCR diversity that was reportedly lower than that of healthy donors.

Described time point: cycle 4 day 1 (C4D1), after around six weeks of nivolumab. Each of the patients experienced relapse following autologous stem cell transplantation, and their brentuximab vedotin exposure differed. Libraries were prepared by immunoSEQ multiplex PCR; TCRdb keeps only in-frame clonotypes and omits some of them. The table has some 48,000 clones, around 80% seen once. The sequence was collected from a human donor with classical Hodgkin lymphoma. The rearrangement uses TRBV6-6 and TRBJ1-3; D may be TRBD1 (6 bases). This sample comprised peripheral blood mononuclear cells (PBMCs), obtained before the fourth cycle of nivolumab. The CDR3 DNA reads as TGTGCCAGCAGCCAAAACAGGGCAAACACCATATATTTT. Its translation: CASSQNRANTIYF.